A single sample gave rise to the 30 T cell receptor beta chains below, sequenced in a study of human T cells and chemical hapten exposure. Documented time point: patch test 2, 6 weeks after DPC sensitization. Treatment of the sample: therapeutic diphenylcyclopropenone sensitization with weekly scalp DPC. TCRdb called the RACE reads again in MiXCR, with one record for every CDR3 protein. The repertoire holds about 96,000 distinct CDR3 sequences, with 9% to 9.5% as singletons. The sample here was whole blood, taken in connection with sensitization to the hapten diphenylcyclopropenone (DPC). Every receptor here comes from a woman aged 35 to 49 with alopecia areata. Some clones in this sample may be carry-over from other donors' samples.

In its sample, this clonotype was seen many times. This sequence joins TRBV12-3 or TRBV12-4 and TRBJ1-5; no reliable D call. V was shortened by 6 bases and J by 0 bases, with 12 bases between the two germline ends. CDR3 length: 15 residues. This chain's CDR3 is CASSLGLNSNQPQHF. CDR3 in DNA: TGTGCCAGCAGCCTCGGGCTAAATAGCAATCAGCCCCAGCATTTT.

This clonotype showed up many times. The chain carries TRBV6-5 and TRBJ1-1, with D tentatively TRBD1 (6 bases). Germline assignment: CDR1 MNHEY and CDR2 SVGAGI. This CDR3 is 16 amino acids long. The V and J ends lost 6 bases and 1 base respectively, with 18 bases between them. DNA for the CDR3: TGTGCCAGCAGCCCTCTGCAGGGGCGGGAGAACACTGAAGCTTTCTTT. Its protein product is CASSPLQGRENTEAFF.

This clonotype was detected once. V and J are TRBV20-1 and TRBJ2-3; D is uncertain. The CDR3 contains 12 residues. V was pared by 5 bases and J by 3 bases, with 9 bases between. Germline loops: CDR1 DFQATT, CDR2 SNEGSKA (reference sequence). The chain's CDR3 is CSAVQRTDTQYF. CDR3 bases: TGCAGTGCTGTACAGAGGACAGATACGCAGTATTTT.

This clonotype was recorded a few times. The chain carries TRBV28 and TRBJ1-2; perhaps TRBD1 as D (6 bases). The CDR3 has 11 residues. Deletions cut 3 bases from V and 8 bases from J, with 7 bases between. Germline-derived CDR1 and CDR2 are MDHEN and SYDVKM. As DNA, the CDR3 is TGTGCCAGCAGTTTCGGGGGCGGCTACACCTTC. Its protein product is CASSFGGGYTF.

The rearrangement links TRBV4-3 to TRBJ2-7, with 8 bases lining up with TRBD1. V was pared by 3 bases and J by 5 bases, with 3 bases of the junction left unmatched. Germline V gene sequence: CDR1 LGHNA, CDR2 YSLEER. The CDR3 has 13 residues. The DNA for the CDR3 is TGCGCCAGCAGCCAGCTGACAGGGGACGAGCAGTACTTC. Its protein is CASSQLTGDEQYF.

This clonotype was counted a few times. The J gene is TRBJ2-3, the V gene TRBV7-3, with TRBD2 matching 7 bases. CDR1 SGHTA and CDR2 FQGTGA come from the germline V gene. This CDR3 spans 13 amino acids. V lost 5 bases to trimming and J lost 14 bases; unmatched junction nucleotides: 13. For the CDR3, the DNA is TGTGCCAGCAGCACAATTCCGGGACTACCACCGTATTTT. It specifies CASSTIPGLPPYF.

This clonotype occurred many times. The V and J genes are TRBV28 and TRBJ2-3, with D possibly matching TRBD1 (5 bases). Looked up from germline, CDR1 is MDHEN and CDR2 is SYDVKM. CDR3 size: 13 residues. Trimming took off 3 bases at V and 5 bases at J, with 9 bases between the two ends. CDR3 coding DNA: TGTGCCAGCAGTTTGATAGGGGAAGATACGCAGTATTTT. Translation gives CASSLIGEDTQYF.

This clonotype was seen ten or more times. The chain uses TRBV6-6 and TRBJ2-5; a possible D gene is TRBD2 (5 bases). The CDR3 has 12 residues. Germline V gives CDR1 MNHNY, CDR2 SVGAGI (reference sequence). Trimming left V 5 bases short and J 5 bases short, with 9 bases between. CDR3 bases: TGTGCCAGCAGTCCCTCGGGGGAGACCCAGTACTTC. Translation gives CASSPSGETQYF.

At least ten counts were recorded for this clonotype. V usage is TRBV12-5 and J usage is TRBJ2-3, with unresolved D. V was pared by 7 bases and J by 1 base, with 24 bases between. Germline CDR1 and CDR2: LGHNT and FRNRAP. The CDR3 has 18 amino acids. The CDR3 nucleotides are TGTGCTAGTGCCACGGTGTTGATGGGCCACGGAGGCACAGATACGCAGTATTTT. Its protein is CASATVLMGHGGTDTQYF.

CDR3 sequence (DNA): TGTGCCACCAGTGATTCTGGACGTGGTGGCTACACCTTC. Protein product: CATSDSGRGGYTF. This chain uses TRBV24-1 with TRBJ1-2; D unclear. V shed 2 bases and J shed 7 bases, with 10 bases lying between them. The CDR3 consists of 13 residues. Germline V gives CDR1 KGHDR, CDR2 SFDVKD.

This clonotype showed up many times. V gene TRBV7-2 combines with J gene TRBJ2-5, with TRBD1 identical over 9 bases. Germline V CDR1 and CDR2: SGHTA, FQGNSA. The CDR3 sequence is 17 residues long. V gave up 6 bases and J gave up 0 bases; unmatched junction bases: 11. CDR3 loop: CASRSGQGLSYQETQYF. CDR3 coding DNA: TGTGCCAGCAGATCGGGACAGGGTTTATCGTACCAAGAGACCCAGTACTTC. The complete variable domain, with remaining parts taken from reference TRBV7-2 and TRBJ2-5, reads GAGVSQSPSNKVTEKGKDVELRCDPISGHTALYWYRQSLGQGLEFLIYFQGNSAPDKSGLPSDRFSAERTGGSVSTLTIQRTQQEDSAVYLCASRSGQGLSYQETQYFGPGTRLLVL.

This clonotype has at least ten counts. The chain is built from TRBV7-2 and TRBJ2-2; D uncertain. V gave up 5 bases and J gave up 6 bases, with 13 bases separating them. The CDR3 spans 14 residues. CDR1 and CDR2 (germline): SGHTA, FQGNSA. CDR3 bases: TGTGCCAGCAGCGCCGAACTTAACGCCGGGGAGCTGTTTTTT. Its translation is CASSAELNAGELFF.

V is TRBV27 and J is TRBJ2-1; D possibly corresponds to TRBD1 (5 bases). V lost 6 bases and J 7 bases, leaving 19 bases between the germline ends. Per germline, CDR1 MNHEY and CDR2 SMNVEV (reference sequence). This CDR3 spans 15 amino acids. CDR3 region: CASRPMGQGGNEQFF. The CDR3 DNA is TGTGCCAGCAGGCCGATGGGGCAGGGTGGGAATGAGCAGTTCTTC.

This clonotype was recorded at least ten times. The chain uses TRBV3-1 and TRBJ2-4, with D tentatively TRBD2 (5 bases). Germline-derived CDR1 and CDR2 are LGHDT and YNNKEL (reference sequence). This CDR3 spans 15 amino acids. V was trimmed by 2 bases and J by 5 bases, leaving 13 bases between them. Here the CDR3 DNA reads TGTGCCAGCAGCCAAACGGGATTACCACAAAACATTCAGTACTTC. Translating it yields CASSQTGLPQNIQYF.

This clonotype was counted at least ten times. The chain recombines TRBV4-1 with TRBJ1-2; tentatively, D is TRBD1 (5 bases). Per germline, CDR1 MGHRA and CDR2 YSYEKL. Trimming cost V 0 bases and J 0 bases, with 14 bases left between them. The CDR3 has 17 amino acids. DNA of the CDR3: TGCGCCAGCAGCCAAGATCCAGGGTCCTCTTCTAACTATGGCTACACCTTC. Translated: CASSQDPGSSSNYGYTF.

This clonotype turned up a few times. The V gene is TRBV12-3 or TRBV12-4, the J gene TRBJ2-1; the D call may be TRBD1 or TRBD2 (5 bases each). The germline V and J ends were trimmed by 6 bases and 10 bases, with 13 bases remaining between them. CDR3 length equals 12 residues. The CDR3 DNA reads TGTGCCAGCAGCAACCAGGGACGGGAGCAGTTCTTC. Its protein is CASSNQGREQFF.

V usage is TRBV4-3 and J usage is TRBJ1-4; D is unresolved. V was trimmed by 0 bases and J by 10 bases, leaving 18 bases between them. This CDR3 contains 16 residues. Germline V gene sequence: CDR1 LGHNA, CDR2 YSLEER. CDR3 protein: CASSQEQAPVSGKLFF. Written as DNA, the CDR3 is TGCGCCAGCAGCCAAGAGCAGGCCCCCGTAAGTGGAAAACTGTTTTTT.

The CDR3 loop reads CASSLRGPEPQHF. Here the CDR3 DNA reads TGTGCCAGCAGCCTGAGGGGGCCGGAGCCCCAGCATTTT. This chain joins TRBV7-9 and TRBJ1-5, with 7 bases aligning to TRBD1. The V gene's germline CDR1 is SEHNR and CDR2 FQNEAQ (reference sequence). Trimming at V came to 5 bases and at J to 8 bases, leaving 6 bases not matched to a gene. The CDR3 consists of 13 residues.

This clonotype was seen a few times. The rearrangement links TRBV28 to TRBJ1-2; D unresolved. Between the trimmed V and J ends, which lost 7 bases and 7 bases, there was a span of 16 bases. The CDR3 spans 13 residues. Germline CDR1 reads MDHEN; CDR2 reads SYDVKM. This CDR3 reads CASNDQSVGGYTF. In DNA form, the CDR3 reads TGTGCCAGCAACGACCAGTCCGTGGGTGGCTACACCTTC.

This clonotype was found many times. V and J are TRBV28 and TRBJ1-5; D is uncertain. This CDR3 has 17 amino acids. With 3 bases removed from V and 7 bases from J, the gap between germline ends came to 22 bases. Germline V lookup: CDR1 MDHEN, CDR2 SYDVKM. CDR3 in DNA: TGTGCCAGCAGTTTTCTTACTTCGGCTAGGGTCGAACAGCCCCAGCATTTT. Its translation: CASSFLTSARVEQPQHF.

This clonotype was counted many times. The V gene is TRBV2, the J gene TRBJ2-7; no firm D call. CDR1 SNHLY and CDR2 FYNNEI come from the germline V gene. Deletions cut 3 bases from V and 4 bases from J, with 10 bases between. CDR3 length equals 13 residues. Here the CDR3 DNA reads TGTGCCAGCAGTGATCATTCTGGGTACGAGCAGTACTTC. It yields the protein CASSDHSGYEQYF.

This clonotype came up many times. The chain carries TRBV9 and TRBJ2-7; perhaps D is TRBD1 or TRBD2 (7 bases each). The CDR3 extends over 16 amino acids. CDR1 is SGDLS and CDR2 is YYNGEE in the germline V gene. Deletions cut 4 bases from V and 1 base from J, with 18 bases between. CDR3 sequence: CASSPWGGGGSYEQYF. For the CDR3, the DNA is TGTGCCAGCAGCCCCTGGGGAGGGGGCGGATCCTACGAGCAGTACTTC.

The chain combines TRBV19 with TRBJ2-1; D possibly corresponds to TRBD2 (5 bases). Between the trimmed V and J ends, which lost 3 bases and 9 bases, there was a span of 18 bases. In germline, CDR1 is LNHDA, CDR2 SQIVND (reference sequence). The CDR3 loop spans 15 amino acids. The chain's CDR3 is CASSMALWASGEQFF. The CDR3 DNA is TGTGCCAGTAGTATGGCGCTTTGGGCGAGCGGTGAGCAGTTCTTC.

The chain has TRBV29-1 and TRBJ2-3, with no clear D. The CDR3 is 13 amino acids. V was shortened by 1 base and J by 2 bases, with 7 bases between the two germline ends. Germline-derived CDR1 and CDR2 are SQVTM and ANQGSEA. The CDR3 here is CSVEGPSTDTQYF. CDR3 in DNA: TGCAGCGTTGAAGGCCCCTCCACAGATACGCAGTATTTT.

The V call is TRBV18, the J call TRBJ1-5; 9 bases are shared with TRBD1. V was clipped by 3 bases and J by 0 bases; unmatched bases: 6. The CDR3 covers 17 residues. Germline CDR1 reads KGHSH; CDR2 reads LQKENI. Here the CDR3 reads CASSPQDRGYSNQPQHF. CDR3 nucleotides: TGTGCCAGCTCACCCCAGGACAGGGGCTATAGCAATCAGCCCCAGCATTTT.

The sample holds many counts of this clonotype. The chain joins TRBV12-3 or TRBV12-4 to TRBJ1-5; tentative D call: TRBD1 (6 bases). The CDR3 runs to 13 residues. Trimming pared 5 bases from V and 7 bases from J, leaving 12 bases between. The CDR3 reads CASSPGGSQPQHF. In DNA form, the CDR3 reads TGTGCCAGCAGTCCTGGGGGCAGCCAGCCCCAGCATTTT.

This clonotype was seen repeatedly, ten times or more. This rearrangement joins TRBV9 to TRBJ2-3; D is unresolved. CDR1 and CDR2 (germline): SGDLS, YYNGEE. Trimming removed 6 bases at V and 0 bases at J, with 11 bases between. The CDR3 length is 14 residues. Written as DNA, the CDR3 is TGTGCCAGCAATATCCACGGGAGCACAGATACGCAGTATTTT. Its translation: CASNIHGSTDTQYF.

This clonotype has more than one count but fewer than ten. The V call is TRBV28, the J call TRBJ2-7; D may be TRBD2 (6 bases). The length of the CDR3 is 13 residues. From germline, CDR1 is MDHEN and CDR2 SYDVKM. V gave up 4 bases and J gave up 2 bases, with 9 bases separating them. CDR3: CASSWREPYEQYF. The CDR3 bases are TGTGCCAGCAGTTGGCGGGAACCCTACGAGCAGTACTTC. Full variable domain (missing parts from reference TRBV28 and TRBJ2-7): DVKVTQSSRYLVKRTGEKVFLECVQDMDHENMFWYRQDPGLGLRLIYFSYDVKMKEKGDIPEGYSVSREKKERFSLILESASTNQTSMYLCASSWREPYEQYFGPGTRLTVT.

This clonotype has a handful of counts. V is TRBV21-1 and J is TRBJ1-3. TRBV21-1 is a documented pseudogene. This CDR3 contains 12 residues. In nucleotides, the CDR3 is TGTGCCAGCAGCCTAAGGCACCCGAGCATATATTTT. This sequence encodes CASSLRHPSIYF.

The CDR3 nucleotides are TGTGCCAGCAGCTTAGTAGGCCCGGAGAGAGGCTACACCTTC. This gives the protein CASSLVGPERGYTF. The chain links TRBV7-9 to TRBJ1-2; D not certain. CDR1 is SEHNR and CDR2 is FQNEAQ in the germline V gene (reference sequence). This CDR3 region has 14 residues. V was shortened by 1 base and J by 8 bases, with 14 bases between the two germline ends.